This T cell receptor (beta chain) was identified in a study of T cell responses to AZD1222 COVID-19 vaccine. Study-level background: Second-dose groups at about 4 or about 12 weeks were pooled.

This clone was detected only once. No antigen is known for it. General study findings and limits: Donors were mostly white British, more females; clonal diversity possibly underestimated. Reports indicate that nearly half of spike-specific TCRs are directed at unmutated variant regions. Regions 160-218 and 743-854 dominated among vaccine-associated CD4 TCRs spanning spike.

Assay used: immunoSEQ multiplex PCR; TCRdb lists only in-frame clones, some missing. The repertoire holds about 160,000 clones, with approximately 90% as singletons. This CDR3 region has 17 residues. The germline V and J ends were trimmed by 5 bases and 0 bases, with 14 bases remaining between them. Germline values: CDR1 LGHNT, CDR2 FRNRAP. V is TRBV12-5 and J is TRBJ1-6; unclear D gene. Sample: peripheral blood, taken on day 0 of AZD1222 vaccination. This TCR came from an adult in good health. This CDR3 reads CASGQRSLGSYNSPLHF. The CDR3 coding sequence is TGTGCTAGTGGTCAAAGGTCCCTCGGCTCCTATAATTCACCCCTCCACTTT.